This T cell receptor beta chain was observed in a study of post-analysis software for immune sequencing data. Background on the study: Recorded subtypes: relapsing-remitting, secondary progressive, progressive-relapsing; some patients unannotated. Whole-study findings and limits: Normalized Chao1 diversity was significantly reduced in patients versus controls. In patients, TRBV5-6, TRBV5-1 and TRBV20-1 belonged to roughly five TRBV segments found more frequently than in controls.

Regarding this clonotype: No antigen is known for it.

Per the germline V gene, CDR1 is MGHRA and CDR2 is YSYEKL. V was clipped by 4 bases and J by 8 bases; unmatched bases: 11. The CDR3 sequence is 15 residues long. The authors incorporated unique molecular identifiers into the TCR beta cDNA libraries. The authors obtained some 500,000 cDNA molecules from approximately 1 to 10 million T cells. TCRdb re-derived calls from the PCR reads in MiXCR, one entry per CDR3 protein. The sample holds 500,000 to 600,000 distinct CDR3 sequences, roughly two fifths seen once. Sequencing was done on a sample of blood. The rearrangement uses TRBV4-1 and TRBJ1-2, with 9 positions matching TRBD1. The TCR was taken from a girl aged 5-17 years with multiple sclerosis. The CDR3, as DNA: TGCGCCAGCAGCCTTATAATAAGGACAGGGGAAGGCTACACCTTC. Translating it yields CASSLIIRTGEGYTF.